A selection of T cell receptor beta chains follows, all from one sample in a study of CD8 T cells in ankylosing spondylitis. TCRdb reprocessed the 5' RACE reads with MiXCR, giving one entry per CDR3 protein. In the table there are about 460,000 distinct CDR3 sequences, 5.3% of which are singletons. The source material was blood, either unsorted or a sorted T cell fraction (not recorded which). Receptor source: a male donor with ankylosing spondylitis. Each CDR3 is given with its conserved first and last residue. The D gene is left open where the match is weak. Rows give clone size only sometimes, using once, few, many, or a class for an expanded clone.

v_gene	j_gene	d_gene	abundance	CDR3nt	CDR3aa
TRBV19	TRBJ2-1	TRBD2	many	TGTGCCAGTAGTACAAGACGACTAGCGGGAGGATTCTACAATGAGCAGTTCTTC	CASSTRRLAGGFYNEQFF
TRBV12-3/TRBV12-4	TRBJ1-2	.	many	TGTGCCAGCAGCCCTACCAGGGTTTCAGTAGATGGCTACACCTTC	CASSPTRVSVDGYTF
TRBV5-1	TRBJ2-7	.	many	TGCGCCAGCAGCTTGGGGTTATACTACGAGCAGTACTTC	CASSLGLYYEQYF
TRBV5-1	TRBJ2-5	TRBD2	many	TGCGCCAGCAGCTCCGGGACTAGCGGGAGACGAGAGACCCAGTACTTC	CASSSGTSGRRETQYF
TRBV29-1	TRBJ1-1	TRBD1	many	TGCAGCGTTCGCAGGGGGAGGAACACTGAAGCTTTCTTT	CSVRRGRNTEAFF
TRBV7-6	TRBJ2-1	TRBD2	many	TGTGCCAGCAGCATGGGACTAGCGGGAGAGTTATACAATGAGCAGTTCTTC	CASSMGLAGELYNEQFF
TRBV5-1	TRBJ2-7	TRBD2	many	TGCGCCAGCAGATTGGGTGGGACTAGCGGCTACGAGCAGTACTTC	CASRLGGTSGYEQYF
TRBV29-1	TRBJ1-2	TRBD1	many	TGCAGCGTTGGCGAGACAGGGGGCTTTGGCTACACCTTC	CSVGETGGFGYTF
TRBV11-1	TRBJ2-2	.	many	TGTGCCAGCAGCTTAGTGTGGGGAGCCGGGGAGCTGTTTTTT	CASSLVWGAGELFF
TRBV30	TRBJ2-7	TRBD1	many	TGTGCCTGGGGTAAGCCCCTCGGACAGGGGGGTCGCTACGAGCAGTACTTC	CAWGKPLGQGGRYEQYF
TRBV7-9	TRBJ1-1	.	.	TGTGCCAGCAGCTCACGAGAGTCGGACCCGGCTTTCTTT	CASSSRESDPAFF
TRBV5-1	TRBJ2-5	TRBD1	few	TGCGCCAGCAGCCTAGGGGACAGGGTCGGCTTCAAAGAGACCCAGTACTTC	CASSLGDRVGFKETQYF
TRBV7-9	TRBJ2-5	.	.	TGTGCCAGCAGTTTCAATCCATACCAAGAGACCCAGTACTTC	CASSFNPYQETQYF
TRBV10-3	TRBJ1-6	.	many	TGTGCCATCAGGGACAGAAATAATTCACCCCTCCACTTT	CAIRDRNNSPLHF
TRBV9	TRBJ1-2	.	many	TGTGCCAGCAGCCTACTGGTGGGCAACTATGGCTACACCTTC	CASSLLVGNYGYTF
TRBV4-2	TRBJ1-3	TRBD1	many	TGTGCCAGCAGCCAAGATCGGGACAGGAGCTCTGGAAACACCATATATTTT	CASSQDRDRSSGNTIYF
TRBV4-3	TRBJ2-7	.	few	TGCGCCAGCAGCCAAGAGGCGGCTTCCTACGAGCAGTACTTC	CASSQEAASYEQYF
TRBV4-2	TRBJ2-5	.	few	TGTGCCAGCAGCCAAGATTGGGCAGGGGAGACCCAGTACTTC	CASSQDWAGETQYF
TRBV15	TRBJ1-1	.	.	TGTGCCACCAGCAGAAGCCCAGGGGAGAACACTGAAGCTTTCTTT	CATSRSPGENTEAFF
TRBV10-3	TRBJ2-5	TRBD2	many	TGTGCCACCTTGAGCGGGGATCAAGAGACCCAGTACTTC	CATLSGDQETQYF
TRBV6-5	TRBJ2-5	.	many	TGTGCCAGCAGTTACTCGAACGGGGAGACCCAGTACTTC	CASSYSNGETQYF
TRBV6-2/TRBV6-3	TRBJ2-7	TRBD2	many	TGTGCCAGCAGGAAACTAGCGGGAGTTGGCGAGCAGTACTTC	CASRKLAGVGEQYF
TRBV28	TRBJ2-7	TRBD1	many	TGTGCCAGCAGTTTATCAGGGGGCAAATACGAGCAGTACTTC	CASSLSGGKYEQYF
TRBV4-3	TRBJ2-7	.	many	TGCGCCAGCAGCCAAGATATTATAGGGGCGAAGTTGGAGCAGTACTTC	CASSQDIIGAKLEQYF
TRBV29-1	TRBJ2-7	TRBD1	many	TGCAGCGCCTCACCGGGACAGGGGGCCTACGAGCAGTACTTC	CSASPGQGAYEQYF
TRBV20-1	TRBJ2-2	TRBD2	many	TGCAGTGCTCGAGCGGGAAACACCGGGGAGCTGTTTTTT	CSARAGNTGELFF
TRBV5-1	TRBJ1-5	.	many	TGCGCCAGCAGTATAAGGGGCAATCAGCCCCAGCATTTT	CASSIRGNQPQHF
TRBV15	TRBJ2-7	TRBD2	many	TGTGCCACCAGCAGAGAAAGACCGACTAGCGGGATTGGGGAGCAGTACTTC	CATSRERPTSGIGEQYF
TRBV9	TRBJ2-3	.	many	TGTGCCAGCAGCAGCTACGGCGGGACAGGGGCCCTAGCGGGGGGCCCCATTGGGACAGATACGCAGTATTTT	CASSSYGGTGALAGGPIGTDTQYF
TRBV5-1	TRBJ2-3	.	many	TGCGCCAGCAGCCGCCCCCCCACAGATACGCAGTATTTT	CASSRPPTDTQYF
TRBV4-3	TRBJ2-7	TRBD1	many	TGCGCCAGCAGCTTCGACAGGGGCTCCTACGAGCAGTACTTC	CASSFDRGSYEQYF
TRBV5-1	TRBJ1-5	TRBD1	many	TGCGCCAGCAGCCCAGGGGGTCCTCTTCAGCCCCAGCATTTT	CASSPGGPLQPQHF
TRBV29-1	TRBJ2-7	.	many	TGCAGCGTTTCCGACCAGGACCCCTACGAGCAGTACTTC	CSVSDQDPYEQYF
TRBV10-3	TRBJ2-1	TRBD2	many	TGTGCCATCAGCTTAGCGGGGGCCTACAATGAGCAGTTCTTC	CAISLAGAYNEQFF
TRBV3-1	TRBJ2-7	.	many	TGTGCCAGCAGCCAAGCGGGGTCCAGCTCCTACGAGCAGTACTTC	CASSQAGSSSYEQYF
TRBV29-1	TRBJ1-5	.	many	TGCAGCGTTTCTGGGGGCAGTGGTCAGCCCCAGCATTTT	CSVSGGSGQPQHF
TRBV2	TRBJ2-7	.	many	TGTGCCAGCAGTGCGCGGGGACTTGGGTACGAGCAGTACTTC	CASSARGLGYEQYF
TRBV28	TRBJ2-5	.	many	TGTGCCAGCAGTTTGCGGCTCGGGGAGACCCAGTACTTC	CASSLRLGETQYF
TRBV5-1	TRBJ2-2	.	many	TGCGCCAGCAGCGCCCGGAACACCGGGGAGCTGTTTTTT	CASSARNTGELFF
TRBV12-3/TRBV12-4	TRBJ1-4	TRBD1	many	TGTGCCAGCAGTCCCGGGACAGGGCGGACTAATGAAAAACTGTTTTTT	CASSPGTGRTNEKLFF
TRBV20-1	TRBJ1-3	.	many	TGCAGTGCTAGGCGGGAGGGAGGAGGAAACACCATATATTTT	CSARREGGGNTIYF
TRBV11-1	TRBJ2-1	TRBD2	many	TGTGCCAGCAGCTTAGCACTAATCCCGGGACTAGGGCGCGCGGTCGAATACAATGAGCAGTTCTTC	CASSLALIPGLGRAVEYNEQFF